This is a list of T cell receptor beta chains from one sample in a study of cytomegalovirus exposure and HLA in healthy donors. Using immunoSEQ multiplex PCR, the repertoire was profiled, and TCRdb retains in-frame clones only, with some absent. Of 220,000 or so clones listed, around 87% are singletons. The sample comprised PBMCs. Source of these receptors: a woman younger than 30 in good health and CMV-seropositive. Both conserved end residues are part of each CDR3. D genes are given only for firm matches. Rows give clone size only sometimes, using once, few, many, or a class for an expanded clone.

TRBV27	.	TRBJ2-2	.	TGTGCCAGCACTGTGTCCGTCGTGGGAGAACGAGCCAACGCGAACACCGGGGAGCTGTTTTTT	CASTVSVVGERANANTGELFF
TRBV4-1	.	TRBJ2-7	TRBD1	TGCGCCAGCACCCCCCACCTTCAGGACAGGGCCATCGAGCAGTACTTC	CASTPHLQDRAIEQYF
TRBV28	.	TRBJ2-3	TRBD2	TGTGCCAGCAGCCCTCAGAAGACTAGCGGGAGGGGGGATACGCAGTATTTT	CASSPQKTSGRGDTQYF
TRBV5-6	.	TRBJ2-7	.	TGTGCCAGCAGCCAGGGGTTTGAAGTCTCCTACGAGCAGTACTTC	CASSQGFEVSYEQYF
TRBV2	.	TRBJ1-2	.	TGTGCCAGCAGTGAATTGCCCCATAGCCCCTATGGCTACACCTTC	CASSELPHSPYGYTF
TRBV5-1	.	TRBJ2-1	TRBD2	TGCGCCAGCAGCCGGGACAGGGGACTAGCGGGAGACAACAATGAGCAGTTCTTC	CASSRDRGLAGDNNEQFF
TRBV28	.	TRBJ1-2	.	TGTGCCAGCACAACCACGGGCTATGGCTACACCTTC	CASTTTGYGYTF
TRBV2	.	TRBJ2-7	.	TGTGCCAGCAGTGAAGCTCCCGGCTACGAGCAGTACTTC	CASSEAPGYEQYF
TRBV28	.	TRBJ2-1	.	TGTGCCAGCAGTCCCCTCCTTGGGGCCGCCTCCTACAATGAGCAGTTCTTC	CASSPLLGAASYNEQFF
TRBV5-4	.	TRBJ1-1	.	TGTGCCAGCAGCTTGGCCATCGCGGGGTGGACTGAAGCTTTCTTT	CASSLAIAGWTEAFF
TRBV9	.	TRBJ1-1	TRBD1	TGTGCCAGCAGCGTACAAGGGGGCTTGAACACTGAAGCTTTCTTT	CASSVQGGLNTEAFF
TRBV29-1	few	TRBJ1-2	.	TGCAGCGTTGACTCTTCGGGGAGGGACAAAGGCTATGGCTACACCTTC	CSVDSSGRDKGYGYTF
TRBV2	.	TRBJ1-1	TRBD1	TGTGCCAGCAGTGAAGCGGGACAGGGGACTGAAGCTTTCTTT	CASSEAGQGTEAFF
TRBV30	.	TRBJ1-2	TRBD1	TGTGCCTGGAGTCTAGGGGGCGAAGGCTACACCTTC	CAWSLGGEGYTF
TRBV10-3	.	TRBJ2-1	.	TGTGCCATCAGTGCCCTCGTCTTACTGAGCGGCAGCTCCTACAATGAGCAGTTCTTC	CAISALVLLSGSSYNEQFF
TRBV18	.	TRBJ2-1	.	TGTGCCAGCTCCGGGATGAGCTCCTACAATGAGCAGTTCTTC	CASSGMSSYNEQFF
TRBV19	.	TRBJ1-3	.	TGTGCCAGTAGTGAAAGCGGTCCAGGAAACACCATATATTTT	CASSESGPGNTIYF
TRBV19	.	TRBJ1-1	TRBD1	TGTGCCAGTAGTATAGCGGGGACAGCGAACACTGAAGCTTTCTTT	CASSIAGTANTEAFF
TRBV4-1	.	TRBJ2-3	TRBD2	TGCGCCAGCAGCCACGGAGCGGGAGGCACAGATACGCAGTATTTT	CASSHGAGGTDTQYF
TRBV6-1	.	TRBJ2-1	TRBD2	TGTGCCAGCAGTGAGCGGGAGTACAACAATGAGCAGTTCTTC	CASSEREYNNEQFF
TRBV11-1	.	TRBJ2-1	.	TGTGCCAGCAGCTTGAGCAGACTCTCCTACAATGAGCAGTTCTTC	CASSLSRLSYNEQFF
TRBV4-1	.	TRBJ1-1	TRBD1	TGCGCCAGCAGCCAAATAACAGGGGCCAACACTGAAGCTTTCTTT	CASSQITGANTEAFF
TRBV19	.	TRBJ2-5	TRBD2	TGTGCCAGTAGTACTAGAACGGGACTAGCGGGGCAAGAGACCCAGTACTTC	CASSTRTGLAGQETQYF
TRBV25-1	few	TRBJ2-7	TRBD1	TGTGCCAGCAGTGAAGGGGCGGGGACAGGGCCCTACGAGCAGTACTTC	CASSEGAGTGPYEQYF
TRBV5-4	.	TRBJ2-1	TRBD2	TGTGCCAGCAGCGTGGGACTAGCGGGTCATGAGCAGTTCTTC	CASSVGLAGHEQFF
TRBV7-9	.	TRBJ2-1	.	TGTGCCAGCAGCAGGGGAGGCACATACAATGAGCAGTTCTTC	CASSRGGTYNEQFF
TRBV6-6	.	TRBJ1-3	.	TGTGCCAGCAGTTCTGGCACAGGTATCTCTGGAAACACCATATATTTT	CASSSGTGISGNTIYF
TRBV5-1	once	TRBJ1-1	.	TGCGCCAGCAGCTCGGGTGGGGAAGAGGGCACTGAAGCTTTCTTT	CASSSGGEEGTEAFF
TRBV27	.	TRBJ1-1	.	TGTGCCAGCAGTTTTGTGGGAGGGGGAACTGAAGCTTTCTTT	CASSFVGGGTEAFF
TRBV6-6	once	TRBJ2-7	.	TGTGCCAGCAACGACCCAGGGTACGAGCAGTACTTC	CASNDPGYEQYF
TRBV7-9	.	TRBJ1-5	TRBD1	TGTGCCAGCAGCCTAGAAAAGGGACAGGGAGGAGGGCCCCAGCATTTT	CASSLEKGQGGGPQHF
TRBV6-1	.	TRBJ2-7	TRBD1	TGTGCCAGCACCCGGGACAGGGGAATCTACGAGCAGTACTTC	CASTRDRGIYEQYF
TRBV27	.	TRBJ1-1	.	TGTGCCAGCAGTTCGTACACCTCTGAAGCTTTCTTT	CASSSYTSEAFF
TRBV28	.	TRBJ2-7	.	TGTGCCAGCAACCAGATGGAGGGAGGCCGTTACGAGCAGTACTTC	CASNQMEGGRYEQYF
TRBV6-5	few	TRBJ1-2	.	TGTGCCAGCAGACCCGGGGGACGGCTCTATGGCTACACCTTC	CASRPGGRLYGYTF